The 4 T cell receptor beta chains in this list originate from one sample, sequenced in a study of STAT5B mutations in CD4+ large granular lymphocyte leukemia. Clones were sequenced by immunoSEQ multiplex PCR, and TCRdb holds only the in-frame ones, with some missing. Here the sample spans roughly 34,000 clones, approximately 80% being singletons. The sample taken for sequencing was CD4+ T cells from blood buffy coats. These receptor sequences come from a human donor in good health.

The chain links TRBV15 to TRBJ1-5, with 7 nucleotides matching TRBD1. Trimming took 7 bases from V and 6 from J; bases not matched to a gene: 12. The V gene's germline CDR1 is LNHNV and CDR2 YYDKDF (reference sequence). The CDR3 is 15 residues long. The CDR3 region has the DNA TGTGCCACCACCCTAGATAGGACAGGTTCTCAGCCCCAGCATTTT. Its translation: CATTLDRTGSQPQHF.

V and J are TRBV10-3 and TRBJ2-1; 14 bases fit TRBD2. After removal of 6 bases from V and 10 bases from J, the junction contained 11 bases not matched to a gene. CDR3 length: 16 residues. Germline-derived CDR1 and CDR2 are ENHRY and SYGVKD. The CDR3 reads CAISHRGTSGGGEQFF. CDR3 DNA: TGTGCCATCAGCCACCGAGGGACTAGCGGGGGTGGGGAGCAGTTCTTC.

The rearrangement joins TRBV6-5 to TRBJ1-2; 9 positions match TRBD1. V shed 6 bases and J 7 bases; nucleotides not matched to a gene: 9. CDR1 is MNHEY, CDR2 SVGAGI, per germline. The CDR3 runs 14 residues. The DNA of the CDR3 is TGTGCCAGCAGGTCGGGACAGGGATGGGGTGGCTACACCTTC. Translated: CASRSGQGWGGYTF.

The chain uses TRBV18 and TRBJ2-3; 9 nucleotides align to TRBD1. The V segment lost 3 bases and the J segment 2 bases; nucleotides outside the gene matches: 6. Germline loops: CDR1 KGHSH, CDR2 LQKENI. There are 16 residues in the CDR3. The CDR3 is CASSPYGQGYTDTQYF. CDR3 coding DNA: TGTGCCAGCTCACCTTACGGACAGGGGTACACAGATACGCAGTATTTT.